This entry describes one T cell receptor beta chain. No antigen is known for it. The source of the sample is a study of PD-1 blockade in classical Hodgkin lymphoma. TCRdb keeps only in-frame clones here, not all; method: immunoSEQ multiplex PCR. The sample includes nearly 55,000 clones, more than 65% of them seen just once. All patients experienced relapse after autologous stem cell transplantation, and brentuximab vedotin exposure was variable. Patients' outcomes at their best amounted to complete response, partial response or progressive disease. Study-level results: While CD8+ TCR diversity did not rise significantly by C4D1, CD4+ TCR diversity did.

In germline, CDR1 is SGDLS, CDR2 YYNGEE. The CDR3 sequence is 15 residues long. V was clipped by 4 bases and J by 8 bases; unmatched bases: 8. This sequence was found in a human donor with classical Hodgkin lymphoma. The chain has TRBV9 and TRBJ1-4; 10 nucleotides agree with TRBD1. The material sequenced was peripheral blood mononuclear cells (PBMCs), taken at baseline. Here the CDR3 reads CASSPGQGGTEKLFF. As DNA, the CDR3 is TGTGCCAGCAGCCCCGGACAGGGGGGAACGGAAAAACTGTTTTTT.